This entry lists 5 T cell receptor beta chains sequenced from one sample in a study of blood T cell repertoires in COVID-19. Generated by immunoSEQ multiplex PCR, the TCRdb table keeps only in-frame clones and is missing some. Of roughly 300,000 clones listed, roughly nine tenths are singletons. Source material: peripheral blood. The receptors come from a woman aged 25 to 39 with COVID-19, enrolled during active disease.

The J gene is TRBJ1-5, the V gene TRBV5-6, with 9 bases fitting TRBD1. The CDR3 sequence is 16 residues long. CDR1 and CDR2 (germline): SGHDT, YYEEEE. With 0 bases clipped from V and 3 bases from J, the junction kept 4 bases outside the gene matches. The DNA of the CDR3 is TGTGCCAGCAGCTTGGCTGGGACAGGGCCCAATCAGCCCCAGCATTTT. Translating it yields CASSLAGTGPNQPQHF.

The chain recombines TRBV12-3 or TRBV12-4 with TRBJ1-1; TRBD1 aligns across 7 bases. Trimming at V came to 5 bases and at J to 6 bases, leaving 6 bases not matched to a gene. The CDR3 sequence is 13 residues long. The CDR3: CASSRTGVAEAFF. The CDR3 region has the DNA TGTGCCAGCAGTCGCACAGGGGTGGCTGAAGCTTTCTTT.

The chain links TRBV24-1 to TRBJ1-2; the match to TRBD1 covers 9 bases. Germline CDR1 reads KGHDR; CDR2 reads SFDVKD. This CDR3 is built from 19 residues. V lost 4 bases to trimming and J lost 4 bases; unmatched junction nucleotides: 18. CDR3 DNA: TGTGCCACCAGTGACGGGACGCCGGGACAGGGAGTTATTGGCTATGGCTACACCTTC. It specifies CATSDGTPGQGVIGYGYTF.

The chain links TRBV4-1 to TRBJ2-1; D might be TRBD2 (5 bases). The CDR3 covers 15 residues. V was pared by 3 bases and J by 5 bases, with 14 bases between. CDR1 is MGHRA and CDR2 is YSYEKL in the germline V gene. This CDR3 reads CASSQTSAADNEQFF. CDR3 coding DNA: TGCGCCAGCAGCCAGACTTCAGCGGCTGACAATGAGCAGTTCTTC.

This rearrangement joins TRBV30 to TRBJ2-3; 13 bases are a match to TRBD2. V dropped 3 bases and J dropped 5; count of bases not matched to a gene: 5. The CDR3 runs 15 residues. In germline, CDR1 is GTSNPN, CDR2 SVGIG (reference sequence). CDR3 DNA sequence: TGTGCCTGGAGCCCAGGACTAGCGGGGGAAGATACGCAGTATTTT. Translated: CAWSPGLAGEDTQYF.